This is a list of T cell receptor beta chains from one sample in a study of CD8 T cells in Susac syndrome. TCRdb independently ran MiXCR on the immunoSEQ multiplex PCR reads; one entry per CDR3 protein. The data hold approximately 190,000 distinct CDR3 sequences, with nearly 95% observed a single time. The specimen sequenced was CD4+ T cells from PBMCs. Receptors originate from a human donor with multiple sclerosis. Both conserved end residues are trimmed from each CDR3.

TRBJ1-4 | TRBV14 | ASSQDHTLGKLF
TRBJ2-5 | TRBV6-5 | ASSYKDRGAAQY
TRBJ1-2 | TRBV20-1 | SARPPVGIGYT
TRBJ2-7 | TRBV7-2 | ASSLRTSGDYEQY
TRBJ1-1 | TRBV29-1 | SVYKAGETTEAF
TRBJ1-2 | TRBV7-9 | ASSRGHYGYT
TRBJ2-7 | TRBV20-1 | SAPLSGSSEQY
TRBJ1-1 | TRBV29-1 | SSSARGFAEAF
TRBJ2-4 | TRBV10-3 | ATSPAGTVAKNIQY
TRBJ2-7 | TRBV2 | ASTSGLAGHSYEQY
TRBJ2-3 | TRBV6-4 | ASSDPRLGTDTQY
TRBJ1-2 | TRBV12-3/TRBV12-4 | ASRGQGEKSGYT
TRBJ2-5 | TRBV10-3 | AISGRQLPAETQY
TRBJ1-5 | TRBV2 | ASSSGSRQAPQH
TRBJ1-5 | TRBV27 | ASSPGQGGSTQPQH
TRBJ2-3 | TRBV27 | ASTSGGRDTQY
TRBJ2-3 | TRBV15 | ATSRDITDTQY
TRBJ1-6 | TRBV20-1 | SASGYNSPLH
TRBJ2-7 | TRBV5-6 | ASSLMGHTYEQY
TRBJ2-1 | TRBV18 | ASSPASGSREQF
TRBJ1-1 | TRBV5-1 | ASRWTGYEGMNTEAF
TRBJ1-2 | TRBV9 | ASSVGQPKEYYGYT
TRBJ1-6 | TRBV2 | ASSEERGLSPLH
TRBJ2-1 | TRBV29-1 | SVDLAGVRSSYNEQF
TRBJ2-1 | TRBV6-6 | ASSSVRGRNEQF
TRBJ1-1 | TRBV30 | AWRLGPTEAF
TRBJ2-1 | TRBV20-1 | SARRTSGGSEQF
TRBJ1-2 | TRBV20-1 | SARVEGGYGYT
TRBJ2-5 | TRBV9 | ASSTRTGEETQY
TRBJ2-7 | TRBV18 | ASSPRDGTYEQY
TRBJ2-7 | TRBV11-2 | ATRGGASGYEQY
TRBJ2-7 | TRBV13 | ASSSRAPGAWYEQY